This T cell receptor beta chain was documented in a study of T cell responses to AZD1222 COVID-19 vaccine (dated by TCRdb to about 2021). Broadly, across the study: AZD1222 recipients given second doses at about 4 weeks or at about 12 weeks were pooled, since spike-specific TCR depth and breadth were not found to differ between the two schedules. TCR sequencing covered more than 230 trial participants: around 210 given two doses of AZD1222 and approximately 26 given two doses of MenACWY control vaccine. Trial participants were enrolled into age subgroups of 18-55, 56-69 and 70-plus years, which contained 148, 28 and 57 TCR-sequenced participants, respectively.

Sample time point, as interpreted from the label and publication: baseline before first vaccination. Vaccinee samples were obtained from the UK trials COV001 and COV002, which included a single-blind randomized controlled phase 2/3 trial of AZD1222 (ChAdOx1 nCoV-19) in healthy adults. Trial participant PBMC samples were collected at day 0 and day 28 after the second dose for TCRbeta chain sequencing. V and J are trimmed by 5 bases and 6 bases, and the gene matches miss 5 bases of the junction. From the cysteine up to the phenylalanine, the CDR3 has a length of 14 residues. Only the CDR3 region is kept as DNA, spanning 42 bases read in frame from base 1. Via the germline V gene, CDR1 is SGHNT and CDR2 YENEEA. Points the paper makes about the study in general: Conclusions about previously exposed vaccinees are limited, since just five to seven AZD1222 recipients were seropositive for SARS-CoV-2 at baseline. Participants were mostly white British, with more females than males. The authors suggested clonal diversity may have been underestimated. Because no day 14 peak-response samples were available, repertoires were characterized only after the peak T cell response. Spike-specific TCR breadth and depth rose significantly after two AZD1222 doses compared with day 0 and with MenACWY recipients. The whole spike protein was spanned by vaccine-associated CD4 TCRs, and dominant responses were seen in regions 160-218 and 743-854. Epitopes outside the regions mutated in the B.1.351 and B.1.1.7 variants were reportedly recognized by nearly half of the unique spike-specific TCRs. The 56-69-year group was small, and its depth increase did not reach significance, likely because of low power.

Remarks on this clone: This receptor's antigen is unknown. No much larger clonotype is one base removed from it; base qualities were not supplied.

The CDR3 regions of human TCRbeta chains were analyzed by immunosequencing. On the authors' methods: TCRs in the repertoires were compared against a reference library of SARS-CoV-2-specific TCRs that had been generated with the MIRA antigen-specificity platform. Breadth meant the fraction of unique TCRs that were SARS-CoV-2-associated, whereas depth meant the fraction of total T cells that were SARS-CoV-2-associated. Using the MIRA data, each spike-specific TCR was mapped to the spike region that the TCR reacts to and placed in a CD4 or CD8 class. Log10-transformed breadth and depth values were compared by one-way ANOVA with Sidak's multiple comparisons tests. TCRdb took this table from immuneACCESS and kept in-frame rearrangements with V and J called. Such tables lack part of the clones; where checked against another copy, unresolved V genes explain under half of the gap, and the rest is unexplained. D and trimming come from the DNA, and the V and J calls and clone size come from that table. The sample has approximately 99,000 clones on record, roughly 85% of them singletons. 2.9% of the sample comes from the top ten.

The source material was peripheral blood, sampled on day 0 of AZD1222 vaccination. The receptor's source is an adult in good health. The chain joins TRBV11-3 to TRBJ2-1; TRBD2 aligns with 9 central bases. Here is the DNA: TGTGCCAGCAGCCGTGGCGGGAGGGCCAATGAGCAGTTCTTC. Its product reads: CASSRGGRANEQFF.